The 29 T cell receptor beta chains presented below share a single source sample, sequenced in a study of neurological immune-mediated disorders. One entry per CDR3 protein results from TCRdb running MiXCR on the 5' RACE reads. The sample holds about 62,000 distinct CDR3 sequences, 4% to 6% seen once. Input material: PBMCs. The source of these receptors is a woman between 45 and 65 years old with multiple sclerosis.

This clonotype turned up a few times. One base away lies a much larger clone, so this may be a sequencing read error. The CDR3 spells CASSQGTSVKIQYF. CDR3 coding DNA: TGCGCCAGCAGCCAAGGGACTAGCGTAAAAATTCAGTACTTC. The rearrangement uses TRBV4-3 and TRBJ2-4, with 9 bases fitting TRBD2. V lost 1 base, J lost 10 bases, and 5 bases stayed unmatched. Germline values: CDR1 LGHNA, CDR2 YSLEER. This CDR3 is built from 14 residues.

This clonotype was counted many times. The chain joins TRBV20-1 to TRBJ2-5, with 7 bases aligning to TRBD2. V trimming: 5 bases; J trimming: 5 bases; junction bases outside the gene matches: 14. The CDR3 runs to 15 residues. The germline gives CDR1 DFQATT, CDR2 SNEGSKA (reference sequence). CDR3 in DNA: TGCAGTGCTTCCAACCCCGGGGCGGGGGAGGAGACCCAGTACTTC. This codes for CSASNPGAGEETQYF.

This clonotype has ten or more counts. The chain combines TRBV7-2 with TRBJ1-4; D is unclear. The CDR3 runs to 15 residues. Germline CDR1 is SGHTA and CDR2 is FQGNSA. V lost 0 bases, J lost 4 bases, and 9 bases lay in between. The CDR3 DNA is TGTGCCAGCAGCTTAGCGGTCGGAAGTAATGAAAAACTGTTTTTT. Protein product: CASSLAVGSNEKLFF.

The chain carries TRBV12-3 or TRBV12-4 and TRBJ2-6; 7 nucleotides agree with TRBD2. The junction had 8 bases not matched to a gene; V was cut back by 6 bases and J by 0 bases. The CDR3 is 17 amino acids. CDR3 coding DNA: TGTGCCAGCAGGCGCAGCGGGACCAGCTCTGGGGCCAACGTCCTGACTTTC. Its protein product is CASRRSGTSSGANVLTF.

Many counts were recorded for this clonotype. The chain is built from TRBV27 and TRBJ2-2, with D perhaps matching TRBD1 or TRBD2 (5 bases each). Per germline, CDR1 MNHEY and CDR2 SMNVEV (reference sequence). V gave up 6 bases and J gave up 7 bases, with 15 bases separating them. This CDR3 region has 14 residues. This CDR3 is CASRHPGRVGELFF. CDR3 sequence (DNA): TGTGCCAGCAGGCACCCGGGACGGGTCGGGGAGCTGTTTTTT.

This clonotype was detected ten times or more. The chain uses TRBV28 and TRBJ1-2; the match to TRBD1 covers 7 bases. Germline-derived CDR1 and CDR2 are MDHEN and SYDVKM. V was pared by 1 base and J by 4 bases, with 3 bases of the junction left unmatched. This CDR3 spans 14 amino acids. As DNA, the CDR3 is TGTGCCAGCAGTTTATCCGCAGGGGGCTATGGCTACACCTTC. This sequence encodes CASSLSAGGYGYTF.

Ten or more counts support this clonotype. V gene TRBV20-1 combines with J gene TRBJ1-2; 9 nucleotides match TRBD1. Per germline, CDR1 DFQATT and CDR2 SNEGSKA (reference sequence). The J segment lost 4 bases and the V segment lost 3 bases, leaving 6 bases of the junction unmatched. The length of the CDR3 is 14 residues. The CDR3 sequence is CSASVTGGSYGYTF. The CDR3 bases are TGCAGTGCTAGTGTGACAGGGGGGTCCTATGGCTACACCTTC.

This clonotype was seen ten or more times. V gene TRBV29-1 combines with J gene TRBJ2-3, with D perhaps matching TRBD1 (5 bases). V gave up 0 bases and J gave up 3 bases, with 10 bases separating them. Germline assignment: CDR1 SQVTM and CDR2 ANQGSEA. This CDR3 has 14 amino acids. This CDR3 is CSVEDPPGTDTQYF. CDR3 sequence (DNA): TGCAGCGTTGAAGATCCCCCAGGGACAGATACGCAGTATTTT.

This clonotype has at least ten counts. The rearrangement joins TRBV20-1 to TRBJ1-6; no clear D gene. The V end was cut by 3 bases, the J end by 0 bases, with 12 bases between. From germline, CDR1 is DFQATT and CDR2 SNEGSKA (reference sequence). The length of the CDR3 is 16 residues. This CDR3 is CSASRGGNSYNSPLHF. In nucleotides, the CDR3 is TGCAGTGCTAGTCGCGGAGGAAACTCCTATAATTCACCCCTCCACTTT.

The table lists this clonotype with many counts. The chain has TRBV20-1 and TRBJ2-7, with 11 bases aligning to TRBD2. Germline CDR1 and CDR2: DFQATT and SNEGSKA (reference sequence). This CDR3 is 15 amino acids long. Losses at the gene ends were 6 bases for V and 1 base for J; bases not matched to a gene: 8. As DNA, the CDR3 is TGCAGTGCCTTATCCGGGACTAGCGGTTCCTACGAGCAGTACTTC. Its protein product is CSALSGTSGSYEQYF.

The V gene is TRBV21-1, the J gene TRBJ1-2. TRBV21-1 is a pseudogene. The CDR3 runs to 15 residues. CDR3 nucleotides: TGTGCCAGCCTTTCGACGGCGGCAGGGGACTATGGCTACACCTTC. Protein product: CASLSTAAGDYGYTF.

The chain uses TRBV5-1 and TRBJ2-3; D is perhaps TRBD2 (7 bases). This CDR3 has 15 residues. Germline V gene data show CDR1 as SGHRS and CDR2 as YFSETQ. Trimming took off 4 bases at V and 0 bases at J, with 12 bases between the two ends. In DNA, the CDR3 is TGCGCCAGCAGCGTGGGGGGGCCTAGCACAGATACGCAGTATTTT. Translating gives CASSVGGPSTDTQYF. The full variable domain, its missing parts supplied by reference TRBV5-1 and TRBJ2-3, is KAGVTQTPRYLIKTRGQQVTLSCSPISGHRSVSWYQQTPGQGLQFLFEYFSETQRNKGNFPGRFSGRQFSNSRSEMNVSTLELGDSALYLCASSVGGPSTDTQYFGPGTRLTVL.

Written as DNA, the CDR3 is TGTGCCAGCAGTTTTAGAATCAACCAGCGGGGAGGTTGGGTGGAGCAGTTCTTC. Translation: CASSFRINQRGGWVEQFF. The rearrangement uses TRBV12-3 or TRBV12-4 and TRBJ2-1, with 7 bases aligning to TRBD2. Losses at the gene ends were 3 bases for V and 10 bases for J; bases not matched to a gene: 21. This CDR3 is built from 18 residues.

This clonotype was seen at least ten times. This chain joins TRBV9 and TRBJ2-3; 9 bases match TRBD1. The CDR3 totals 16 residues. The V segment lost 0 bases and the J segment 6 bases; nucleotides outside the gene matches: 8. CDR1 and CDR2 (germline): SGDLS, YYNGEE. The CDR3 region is CASSVVRQGGSDTQYF. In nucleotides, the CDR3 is TGTGCCAGCAGCGTAGTTCGACAGGGGGGTTCTGATACGCAGTATTTT.

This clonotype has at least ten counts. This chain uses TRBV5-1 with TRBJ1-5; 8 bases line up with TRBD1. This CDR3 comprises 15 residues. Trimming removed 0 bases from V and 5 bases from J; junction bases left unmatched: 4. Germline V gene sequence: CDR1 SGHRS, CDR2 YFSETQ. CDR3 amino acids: CASSLDGQGDQPQHF. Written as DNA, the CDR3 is TGCGCCAGCAGCTTGGATGGACAGGGTGATCAGCCCCAGCATTTT.

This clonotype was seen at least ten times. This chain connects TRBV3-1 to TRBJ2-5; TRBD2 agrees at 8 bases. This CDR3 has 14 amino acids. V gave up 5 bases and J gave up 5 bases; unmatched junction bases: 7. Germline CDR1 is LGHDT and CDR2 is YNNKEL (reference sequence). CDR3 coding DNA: TGTGCCAGCAGCACCTACGGGGGGGAGGAGACCCAGTACTTC. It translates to CASSTYGGEETQYF.

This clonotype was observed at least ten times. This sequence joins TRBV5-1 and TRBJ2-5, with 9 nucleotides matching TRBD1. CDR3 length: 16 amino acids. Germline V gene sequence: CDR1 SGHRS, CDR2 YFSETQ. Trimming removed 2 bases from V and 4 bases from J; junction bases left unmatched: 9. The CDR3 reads CASSFLGQGTVETQYF. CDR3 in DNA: TGCGCCAGCAGCTTCCTAGGACAGGGGACCGTAGAGACCCAGTACTTC.

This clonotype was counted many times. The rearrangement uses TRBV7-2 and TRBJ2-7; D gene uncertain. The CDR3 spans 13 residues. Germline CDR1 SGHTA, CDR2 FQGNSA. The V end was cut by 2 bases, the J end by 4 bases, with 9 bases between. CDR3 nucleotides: TGTGCCAGCAGCTTATTACAGCGTTACGAGCAGTACGTC. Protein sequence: CASSLLQRYEQYV.

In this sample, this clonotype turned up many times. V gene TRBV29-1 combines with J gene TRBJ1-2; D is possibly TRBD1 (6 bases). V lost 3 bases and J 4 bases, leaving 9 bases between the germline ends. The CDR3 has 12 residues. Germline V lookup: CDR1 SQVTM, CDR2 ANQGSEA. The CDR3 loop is CSVDTGSYGYTF. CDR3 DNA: TGCAGCGTTGACACAGGGTCCTATGGCTACACCTTC. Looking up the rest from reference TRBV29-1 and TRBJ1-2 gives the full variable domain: SAVISQKPSRDICQRGTSLTIQCQVDSQVTMMFWYRQQPGQSLTLIATANQGSEATYESGFVIDKFPISRPNLTFSTLTVSNMSPEDSSIYLCSVDTGSYGYTFGSGTRLTVV.

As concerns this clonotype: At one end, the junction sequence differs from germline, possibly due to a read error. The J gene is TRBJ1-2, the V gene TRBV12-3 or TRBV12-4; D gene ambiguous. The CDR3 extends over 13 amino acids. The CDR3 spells CASSLRVANGYNF. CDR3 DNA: TGTGCCAGCAGTTTAAGGGTCGCGAATGGCTACAACTTC.

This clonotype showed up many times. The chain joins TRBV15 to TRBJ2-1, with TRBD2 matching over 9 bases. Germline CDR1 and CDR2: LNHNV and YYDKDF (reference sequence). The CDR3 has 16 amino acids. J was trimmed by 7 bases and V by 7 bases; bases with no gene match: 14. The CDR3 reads CATNPPTSGYWNEQFF. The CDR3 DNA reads TGTGCCACCAACCCACCAACTAGCGGGTATTGGAATGAGCAGTTCTTC.

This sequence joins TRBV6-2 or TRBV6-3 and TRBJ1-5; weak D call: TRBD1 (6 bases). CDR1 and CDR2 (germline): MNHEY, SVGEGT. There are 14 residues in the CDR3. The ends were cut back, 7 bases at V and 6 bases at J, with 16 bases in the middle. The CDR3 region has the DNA TGTGCCAGCAAAAGACCAGGGGCCCGTCAGCCCCAGCATTTT. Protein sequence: CASKRPGARQPQHF.

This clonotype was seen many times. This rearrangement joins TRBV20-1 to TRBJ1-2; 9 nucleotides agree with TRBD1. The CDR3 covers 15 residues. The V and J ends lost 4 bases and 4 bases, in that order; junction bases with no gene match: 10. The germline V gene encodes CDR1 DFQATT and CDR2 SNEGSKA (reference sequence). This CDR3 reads CSATLGTGGIYGYTF. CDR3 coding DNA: TGCAGTGCTACATTAGGAACAGGGGGCATCTATGGCTACACCTTC.

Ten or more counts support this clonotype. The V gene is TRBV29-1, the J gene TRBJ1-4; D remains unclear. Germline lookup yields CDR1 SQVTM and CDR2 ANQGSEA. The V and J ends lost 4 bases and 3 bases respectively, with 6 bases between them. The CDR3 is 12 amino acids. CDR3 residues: CSVAGANEKLFF. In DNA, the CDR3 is TGCAGCGTTGCAGGAGCTAATGAAAAACTGTTTTTT.

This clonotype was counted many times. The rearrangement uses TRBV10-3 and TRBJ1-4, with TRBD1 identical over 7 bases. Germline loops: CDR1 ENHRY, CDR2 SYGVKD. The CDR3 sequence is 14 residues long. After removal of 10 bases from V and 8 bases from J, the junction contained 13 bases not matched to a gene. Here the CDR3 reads CATRDQGDNEKLFF. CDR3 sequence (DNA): TGTGCCACCCGAGACCAGGGGGACAACGAAAAACTGTTTTTT.

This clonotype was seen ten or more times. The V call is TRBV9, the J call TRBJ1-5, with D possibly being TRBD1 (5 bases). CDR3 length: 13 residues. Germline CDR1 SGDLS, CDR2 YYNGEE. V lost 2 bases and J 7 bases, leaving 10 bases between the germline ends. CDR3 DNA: TGTGCCAGCAGCGTCGAGGGGACGCAGCCCCAGCATTTT. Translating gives CASSVEGTQPQHF. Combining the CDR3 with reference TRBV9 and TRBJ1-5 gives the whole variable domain DSGVTQTPKHLITATGQRVTLRCSPRSGDLSVYWYQQSLDQGLQFLIQYYNGEERAKGNILERFSAQQFPDLHSELNLSSLELGDSALYFCASSVEGTQPQHFGDGTRLSIL.

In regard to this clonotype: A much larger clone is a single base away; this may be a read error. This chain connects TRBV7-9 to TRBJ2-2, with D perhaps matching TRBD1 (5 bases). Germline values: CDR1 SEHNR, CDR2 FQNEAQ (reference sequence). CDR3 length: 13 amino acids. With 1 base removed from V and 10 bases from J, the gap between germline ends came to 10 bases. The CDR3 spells CASSLGTGEELFF. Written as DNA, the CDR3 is TGTGCCAGCAGCTTAGGAACAGGAGAGGAGCTGTTTTTT.

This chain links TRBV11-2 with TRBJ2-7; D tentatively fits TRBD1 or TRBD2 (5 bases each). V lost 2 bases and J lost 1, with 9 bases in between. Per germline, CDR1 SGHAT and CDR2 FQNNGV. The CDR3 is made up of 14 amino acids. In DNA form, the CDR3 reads TGTGCCAGCAGCTTACGGGACCCTTCCTACGAGCAGTACTTC. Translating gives CASSLRDPSYEQYF.

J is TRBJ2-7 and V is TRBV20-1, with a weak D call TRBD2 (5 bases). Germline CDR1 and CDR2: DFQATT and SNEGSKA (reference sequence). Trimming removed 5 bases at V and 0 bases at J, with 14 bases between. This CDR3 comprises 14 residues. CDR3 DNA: TGCAGTGCTCAGCGGCCCAAAAGCTCCTACGAGCAGTACTTC. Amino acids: CSAQRPKSSYEQYF.